Listed below are T cell receptor beta chains from one sample, sequenced in a study of Tregs in tolerant kidney transplant recipients. Some clones are missing from TCRdb's copy, which holds only in-frame ones; the method was immunoSEQ multiplex PCR. The repertoire includes some 88,000 clones, around 90% of them detected once, and around 4.5% sits in the top ten. Sample: CD8+ T cells from blood. The receptor source for this set is a human donor in good health. Each CDR3 is given with its conserved first and last residue.

CASVGANYGYTF | TRBV4-1
CASSSGTGYEQYF | TRBV7-7
CASSFQRASAEGYEQYF | TRBV7-9
CASNPGGSSYNEQFF | TRBV2
CASSLDVVTTDTQYF | TRBV11-2
CARRATGLISGANVLTF | TRBV27
CASSYLQGPTEAFF | TRBV5-1
CASSQEDRARQPQHF | TRBV4-1
CASSFTGYYGYTF | TRBV27
CATSRDPFSLQGAWDTEAFF | TRBV15
CASRTKGMNTEAFF | TRBV27
CASSQDRGRNTEAFF | TRBV4-1
CASNPGDRTYEQYF | TRBV7-8
CASGTGVDGYTF | TRBV10-2
CASSYGQGLNEQFF | TRBV6-5
CASTQGGDTEAFF | TRBV19
CASSFSVAYEQYF | TRBV7-6
CASSLSLGGEGYTF | TRBV27
CASSEPNTGELFF | TRBV2
CASSFSEGARETQYF | TRBV5-1
CASSEGGARDKNIQYF | TRBV2
CASSLGQGFYEQYF | TRBV5-1
CASSVAGAGTEGQYF | TRBV9
CASRPGTSSYNEQFF | TRBV6-1
CARVIPDYQETQYF | TRBV19
CASSVGLAGVEGIEQFF | TRBV2
CASSPRDRLYEQYF | TRBV5-6
CASSSTGLATDTQYF | TRBV6-5
CASSLVPSGGAGETQYF | TRBV11-2
CASSEGAPYNEQFF | TRBV27
CSVEGLGQGSSYEQYF | TRBV29-1
CASSPSGEQFF | TRBV11-2
CASSPAGSETFF | TRBV5-1
CASSLVPTAEAFF | TRBV11-2
CASSIRGGSYNEQFF | TRBV13
CASSSWTENTEAFF | TRBV19
CASSLGYSNQPQHF | TRBV19